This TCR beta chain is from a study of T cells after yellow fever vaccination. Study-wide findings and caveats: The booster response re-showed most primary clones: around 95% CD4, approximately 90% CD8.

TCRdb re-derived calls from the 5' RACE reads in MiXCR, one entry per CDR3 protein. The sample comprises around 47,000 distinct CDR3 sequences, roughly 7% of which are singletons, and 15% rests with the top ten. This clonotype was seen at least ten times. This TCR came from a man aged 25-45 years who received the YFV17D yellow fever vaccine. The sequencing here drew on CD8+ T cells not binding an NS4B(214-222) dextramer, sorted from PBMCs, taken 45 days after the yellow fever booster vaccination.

The CDR3 region has the DNA TGTGCCAGCAGCAACGAACCAGGGGGCCAAGAGACCCAGTACTTC. Translating it yields CASSNEPGGQETQYF. J is TRBJ2-5 and V is TRBV6-1, with TRBD1 identical over 7 bases. CDR1 is MNHNS, CDR2 SASEGT, per germline. After removal of 6 bases from V and 1 base from J, the junction contained 8 bases not matched to a gene. This CDR3 contains 15 residues.